The entry that follows covers one T cell receptor (beta chain) sequence. The source of the sample is a study of lymphopenia after photon versus proton radiotherapy. This CDR3 region has 14 residues. Trimming shortened V by 2 bases and J by 7 bases, and 9 bases separated the two germline ends. Germline assignment: CDR1 ENHRY and CDR2 SYGVKD. Measured with immunoSEQ multiplex PCR; TCRdb has only the in-frame clones, and not every one. This sample carries roughly 58,000 clones, around 87% of them seen once, and the ten largest clones take over 10%. The chain has TRBV10-3 and TRBJ1-6; the D is unclear. The origin of this receptor is an elderly man with esophageal cancer. This material consisted of peripheral blood, taken from a patient treated with proton-based radiotherapy. The CDR3 nucleotides read TGTGCCATCAGTGAGCCAGACACAAATTCACCCCTCCACTTT. Protein product: CAISEPDTNSPLHF.